What follows are 9 T cell receptor beta chains derived from one specimen sequenced in a study of vaccination and CD4 T cells after COVID-19. The Oncomine TCR Beta short-read assay sequenced DNA from cultured CD4+ T cells. From CD4+ T cells that had been cultured, genomic DNA was extracted. From the PCR reads, TCRdb called clonotypes with MiXCR, one entry per CDR3 protein. The sample has 8,500 to 9,500 distinct CDR3 sequences, under 40% seen once; the top ten hold approximately 24%. Antigens of these TCRs are unknown. Sample treatment: approximately 11-day PBMC culture with coronavirus spike peptide pools or control peptides (ViraFEST assay). Investigators obtained the unexposed donor's CD4+ T cells before the COVID-19 pandemic (2011-2018). Sequencing was performed on CD4+ T cells from blood, cultured in vitro. These receptors were obtained from a human donor in good health.

This clonotype was seen a handful of times. The chain carries TRBV7-8 and TRBJ2-3; D is ambiguous. V shed 2 bases and J shed 9 bases, with 9 bases lying between them. In germline, CDR1 is SGHVS, CDR2 FQNEAQ. The CDR3 is made up of 12 amino acids. CDR3 sequence (DNA): TGTGCCAGCAGCTTATCGCTGGGGACGCAGTATTTT. Its translation: CASSLSLGTQYF.

CDR3 DNA: TGCAGTGCTAGACAGGACCATTCTCCCAATCAGCCCCAGCATTTT. This codes for CSARQDHSPNQPQHF. V usage is TRBV20-1 and J usage is TRBJ1-5; D gene ambiguous. Looked up from germline, CDR1 is DFQATT and CDR2 is SNEGSKA (reference sequence). V lost 2 bases, J lost 3 bases, and 14 bases lay in between. The CDR3 spans 15 residues.

The chain recombines TRBV19 with TRBJ1-1; 9 bases align to TRBD1. V lost 8 bases, J lost 5 bases, and 6 bases stayed unmatched. CDR3 length: 13 residues. The V gene's germline CDR1 is LNHDA and CDR2 SQIVND (reference sequence). The CDR3 sequence is CASVDRGGTEAFF. CDR3 nucleotide sequence: TGTGCCAGTGTAGACAGGGGGGGGACTGAAGCTTTCTTT.

This clonotype is medium-sized in the sample. V is TRBV2 and J is TRBJ1-1, with unresolved D. The CDR3 consists of 14 residues. V was pared by 2 bases and J by 1 base, with 8 bases between. Germline assignment: CDR1 SNHLY and CDR2 FYNNEI. The CDR3 DNA reads TGTGCCAGCAGTGAATGGGTAGAGAACACTGAAGCTTTCTTT. As protein: CASSEWVENTEAFF.

For the CDR3, the DNA is TGTGCCAGCAGAGAAAACAGGGGCCGGGGCTATGGCTACACCTTC. Translated, it gives CASRENRGRGYGYTF. The chain recombines TRBV6-1 with TRBJ1-2; 7 nucleotides match TRBD1. The CDR3 has 15 residues. V lost 6 bases, J lost 4 bases, and 11 bases stayed unmatched. The germline gives CDR1 MNHNS, CDR2 SASEGT.

The table lists this clonotype with a few counts. The chain couples TRBV19 to TRBJ2-7, with D hard to call. The V end was cut by 2 bases, the J end by 3 bases, with 8 bases between. Germline CDR1 LNHDA, CDR2 SQIVND (reference sequence). CDR3 size: 13 residues. CDR3 in DNA: TGTGCCAGTAGTATAAACCCCGACTACGAGCAGTACTTC. Its protein is CASSINPDYEQYF.

This clonotype came up a few times. V is TRBV6-4 and J is TRBJ2-2; no definite D call. Trimming removed 6 bases from V and 5 bases from J, with 13 bases in between. Germline values: CDR1 MRHNA, CDR2 SNTAGT. The CDR3 is 14 residues long. For the CDR3, the DNA is TGTGCCAGCAGCGCCGGGCCATTAACCGGGGAGCTGTTTTTT. Residues: CASSAGPLTGELFF.

This clonotype occurred a few times. J is TRBJ2-1 and V is TRBV15; 8 bases match TRBD2. CDR3 length equals 15 residues. V lost 5 bases and J lost 5; bases outside the gene matches: 8. Germline CDR1 and CDR2: LNHNV and YYDKDF (reference sequence). CDR3 region: CATSVARREDNEQFF. The CDR3, as DNA: TGTGCCACCAGCGTGGCTCGGCGGGAGGACAATGAGCAGTTCTTC.

This clonotype was counted a few times. This sequence joins TRBV6-2 or TRBV6-3 and TRBJ1-1; D is uncertain. V was pared by 1 base and J by 2 bases, with 11 bases between. CDR1 and CDR2 (germline): MNHEY, SVGEGT. CDR3 size: 15 residues. DNA for the CDR3: TGTGCCAGCAGTTACTTTCAAGCTTCTAACACTGAAGCTTTCTTT. Translating gives CASSYFQASNTEAFF.